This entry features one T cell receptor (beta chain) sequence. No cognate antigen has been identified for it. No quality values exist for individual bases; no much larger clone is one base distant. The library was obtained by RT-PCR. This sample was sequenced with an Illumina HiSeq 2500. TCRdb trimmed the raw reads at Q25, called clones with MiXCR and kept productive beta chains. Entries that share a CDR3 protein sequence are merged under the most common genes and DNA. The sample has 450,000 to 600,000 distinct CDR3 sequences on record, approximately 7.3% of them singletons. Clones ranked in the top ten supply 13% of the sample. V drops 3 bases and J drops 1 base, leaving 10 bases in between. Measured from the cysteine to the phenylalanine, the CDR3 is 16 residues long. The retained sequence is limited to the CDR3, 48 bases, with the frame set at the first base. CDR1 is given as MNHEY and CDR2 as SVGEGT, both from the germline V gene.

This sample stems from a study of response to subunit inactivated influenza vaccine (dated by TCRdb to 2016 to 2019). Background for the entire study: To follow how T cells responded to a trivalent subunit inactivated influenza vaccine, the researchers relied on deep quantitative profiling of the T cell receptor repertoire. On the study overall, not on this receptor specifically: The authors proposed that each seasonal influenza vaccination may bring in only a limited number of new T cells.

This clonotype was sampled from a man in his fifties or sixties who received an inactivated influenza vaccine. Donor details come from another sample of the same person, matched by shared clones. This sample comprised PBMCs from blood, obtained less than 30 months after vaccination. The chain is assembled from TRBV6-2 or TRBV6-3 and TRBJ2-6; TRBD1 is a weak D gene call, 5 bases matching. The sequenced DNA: TGTGCCAGCAGTTATGGTCGACAGTCTGGGGCCAACGTCCTGACTTTC. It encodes CASSYGRQSGANVLTF.